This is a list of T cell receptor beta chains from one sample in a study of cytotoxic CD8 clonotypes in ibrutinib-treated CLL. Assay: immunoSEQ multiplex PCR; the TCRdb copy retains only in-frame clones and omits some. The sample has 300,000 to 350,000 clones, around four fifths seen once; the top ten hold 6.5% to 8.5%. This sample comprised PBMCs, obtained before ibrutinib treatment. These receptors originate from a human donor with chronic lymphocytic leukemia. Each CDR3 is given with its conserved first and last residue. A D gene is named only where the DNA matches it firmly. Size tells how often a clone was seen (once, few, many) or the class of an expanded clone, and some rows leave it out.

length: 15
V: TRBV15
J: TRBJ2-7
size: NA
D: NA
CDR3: CATSSSGQHFYEQYF
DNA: TGTGCCACCAGCAGCTCCGGGCAGCATTTCTACGAGCAGTACTTC

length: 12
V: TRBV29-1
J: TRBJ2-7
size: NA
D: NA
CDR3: CSVEGTDYEQYF
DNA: TGCAGCGTTGAAGGGACAGACTACGAGCAGTACTTC

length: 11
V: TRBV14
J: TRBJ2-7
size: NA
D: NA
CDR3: CASSPDYEQYF
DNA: TGTGCCAGCAGCCCCGACTACGAGCAGTACTTC

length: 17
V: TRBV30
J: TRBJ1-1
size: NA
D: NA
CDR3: CAWKQWEGWGLNTEAFF
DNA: TGTGCCTGGAAGCAGTGGGAGGGATGGGGCTTGAACACTGAAGCTTTCTTT

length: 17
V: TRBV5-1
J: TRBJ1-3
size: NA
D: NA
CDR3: CASSLGLQGLFGNTIYF
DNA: TGCGCCAGCAGCTTGGGATTGCAGGGGCTCTTTGGAAACACCATATATTTT

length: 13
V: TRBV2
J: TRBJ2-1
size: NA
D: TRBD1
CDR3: CASSGQVYNEQFF
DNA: TGTGCCAGCAGCGGACAGGTGTACAATGAGCAGTTCTTC

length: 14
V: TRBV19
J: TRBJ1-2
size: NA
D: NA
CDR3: CASSILADPFGYTF
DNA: TGTGCCAGTAGTATTTTGGCAGACCCCTTTGGCTACACCTTC

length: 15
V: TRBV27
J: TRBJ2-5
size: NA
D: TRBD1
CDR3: CASSVRQGTGETQYF
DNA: TGTGCCAGCAGTGTACGACAGGGAACAGGGGAGACCCAGTACTTC

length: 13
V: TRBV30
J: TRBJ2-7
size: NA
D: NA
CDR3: CAWAPGASYEQYF
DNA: TGTGCCTGGGCACCGGGGGCCTCCTACGAGCAGTACTTC

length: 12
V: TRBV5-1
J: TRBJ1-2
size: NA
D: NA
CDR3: CASSSEGYGYTF
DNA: TGCGCCAGCAGCTCCGAAGGCTATGGCTACACCTTC

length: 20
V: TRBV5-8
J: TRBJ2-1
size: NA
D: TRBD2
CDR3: CASSRSGTSGTGASYNEQFF
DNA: TGTGCCAGCAGCCGGTCCGGGACTAGCGGGACCGGAGCTTCCTACAATGAGCAGTTCTTC

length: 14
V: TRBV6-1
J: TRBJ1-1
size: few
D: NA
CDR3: CASNQQNMNTEAFF
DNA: TGTGCCAGCAACCAACAGAACATGAACACTGAAGCTTTCTTT

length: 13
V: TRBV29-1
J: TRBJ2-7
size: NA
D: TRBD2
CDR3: CSVSAGGTYEQYF
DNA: TGCAGCGTGTCAGCGGGAGGGACCTACGAGCAGTACTTC

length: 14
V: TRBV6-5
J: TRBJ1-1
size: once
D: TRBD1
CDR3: CASSIRGGSTEAFF
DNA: TGTGCCAGCAGTATCAGGGGGGGGAGCACTGAAGCTTTCTTT

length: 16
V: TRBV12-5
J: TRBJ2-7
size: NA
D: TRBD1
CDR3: CASGLVLGQGPYEQYF
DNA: TGTGCTAGTGGTTTGGTACTGGGACAGGGGCCCTACGAGCAGTACTTC

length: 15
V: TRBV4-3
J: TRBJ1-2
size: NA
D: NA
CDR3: CASSQERSPLYGYTF
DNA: TGCGCCAGCAGCCAAGAAAGATCACCGCTCTATGGCTACACCTTC

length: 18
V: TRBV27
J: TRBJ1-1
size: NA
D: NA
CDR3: CASSLFSGSTDWNTEAFF
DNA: TGTGCCAGCAGTTTATTTAGCGGCTCGACAGACTGGAACACTGAAGCTTTCTTT

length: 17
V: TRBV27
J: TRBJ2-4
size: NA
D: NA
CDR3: CASSLSIRMGAGNIQYF
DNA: TGTGCCAGCAGTTTATCGATACGGATGGGGGCCGGGAACATTCAGTACTTC

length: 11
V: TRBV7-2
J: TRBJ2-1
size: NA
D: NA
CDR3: CASSNRAEPFF
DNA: TGTGCCAGCAGCAACCGGGCCGAGCCGTTCTTC

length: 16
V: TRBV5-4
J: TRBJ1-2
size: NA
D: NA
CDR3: CAGKSAGRGGNYGYTF
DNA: TGTGCCGGGAAGAGTGCAGGGAGGGGAGGTAACTATGGCTACACCTTC

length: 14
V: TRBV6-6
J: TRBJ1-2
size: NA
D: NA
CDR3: CASSPPGLTENYTF
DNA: TGTGCCAGCAGTCCCCCGGGACTGACCGAAAACTACACCTTC

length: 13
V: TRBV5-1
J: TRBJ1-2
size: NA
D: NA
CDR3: CASSLEGTYGYTF
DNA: TGCGCCAGCAGCTTGGAAGGGACCTATGGCTACACCTTC

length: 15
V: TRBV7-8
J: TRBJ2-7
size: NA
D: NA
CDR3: CASSLRAAYLYEQYF
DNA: TGTGCCAGCAGCTTAAGGGCCGCTTACCTCTACGAGCAGTACTTC

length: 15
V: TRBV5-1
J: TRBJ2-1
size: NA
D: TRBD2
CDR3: CASSSTSGPYNEQFF
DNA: TGCGCCAGCAGCTCTACTAGCGGTCCCTACAATGAGCAGTTCTTC

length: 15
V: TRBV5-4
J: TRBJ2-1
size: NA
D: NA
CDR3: CASSHRSGPRNEQFF
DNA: TGTGCCAGCAGCCACCGGAGCGGCCCTAGAAATGAGCAGTTCTTC

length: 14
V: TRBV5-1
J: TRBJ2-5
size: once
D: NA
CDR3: CASSSTQGPKTQYF
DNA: TGCGCCAGCAGCTCGACCCAGGGTCCGAAGACCCAGTACTTC

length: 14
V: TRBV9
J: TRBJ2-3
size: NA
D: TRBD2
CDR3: CASSLTSGTDTQYF
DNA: TGTGCCAGCAGCCTAACTAGCGGCACAGATACGCAGTATTTT

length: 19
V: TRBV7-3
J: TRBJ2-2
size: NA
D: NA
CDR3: CASSLNLGQRNPNTGELFF
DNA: TGTGCCAGCAGCTTAAACTTGGGGCAGAGGAATCCGAACACCGGGGAGCTGTTTTTT

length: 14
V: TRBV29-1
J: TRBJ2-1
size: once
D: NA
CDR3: CSVRLDGSYNEQFF
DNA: TGCAGCGTAAGACTAGACGGGTCCTACAATGAGCAGTTCTTC

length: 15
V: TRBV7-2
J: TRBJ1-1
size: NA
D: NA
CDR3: CASSFRRGLGSEAFF
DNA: TGTGCCAGCAGCTTTCGACGGGGCCTTGGGAGTGAAGCTTTCTTT

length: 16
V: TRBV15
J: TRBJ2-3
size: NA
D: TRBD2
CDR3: CATSRELAAGLNTQYF
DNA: TGTGCCACCAGCAGAGAGCTAGCGGCTGGACTCAATACGCAGTATTTT

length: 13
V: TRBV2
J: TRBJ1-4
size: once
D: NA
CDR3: CASTRSDNEKLFF
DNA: TGTGCCAGCACTCGGTCAGATAATGAAAAACTGTTTTTT

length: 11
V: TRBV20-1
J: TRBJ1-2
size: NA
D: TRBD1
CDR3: CSARTGQGYTF
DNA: TGCAGTGCTCGGACAGGGCAGGGCTACACCTTC

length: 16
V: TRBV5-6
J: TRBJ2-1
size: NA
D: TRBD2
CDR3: CASTRGGRGSYNEQFF
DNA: TGTGCCAGCACCCGGGGTGGGAGGGGCTCCTACAATGAGCAGTTCTTC

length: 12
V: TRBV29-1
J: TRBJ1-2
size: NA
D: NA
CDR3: CSVFQGNYGYTF
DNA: TGCAGCGTATTTCAGGGGAACTATGGCTACACCTTC

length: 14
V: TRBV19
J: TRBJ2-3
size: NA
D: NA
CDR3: CASKIGLNTDTQYF
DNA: TGTGCCAGTAAAATAGGGCTAAACACAGATACGCAGTATTTT

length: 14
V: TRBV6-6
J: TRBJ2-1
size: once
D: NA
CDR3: CASSGLGSYNEQFF
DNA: TGTGCCAGCAGTGGGTTAGGCTCCTACAATGAGCAGTTCTTC

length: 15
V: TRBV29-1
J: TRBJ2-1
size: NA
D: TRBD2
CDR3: CSTRASGNSYNEQFF
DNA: TGCAGCACCCGGGCTAGCGGGAACTCCTACAATGAGCAGTTCTTC

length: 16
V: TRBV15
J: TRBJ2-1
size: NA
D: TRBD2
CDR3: CATSRDWREHHDEQFF
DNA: TGTGCCACCAGCAGAGACTGGCGGGAGCATCATGATGAGCAGTTCTTC

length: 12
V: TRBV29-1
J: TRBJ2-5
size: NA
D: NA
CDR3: CSVDGGTETQYF
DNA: TGCAGCGTTGATGGGGGAACAGAGACCCAGTACTTC

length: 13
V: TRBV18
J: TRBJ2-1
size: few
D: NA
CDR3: CASSPPSRDEQFF
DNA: TGTGCCAGCTCACCACCTAGCCGCGATGAGCAGTTCTTC

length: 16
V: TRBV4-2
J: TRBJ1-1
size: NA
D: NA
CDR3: CASSQGSGRVNTEAFF
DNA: TGTGCCAGCAGCCAAGGAAGCGGCAGGGTGAACACTGAAGCTTTCTTT

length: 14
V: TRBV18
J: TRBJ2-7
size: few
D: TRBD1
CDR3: CASSPSGDSYEQYF
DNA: TGTGCCAGCTCACCGTCAGGGGACAGCTACGAGCAGTACTTC

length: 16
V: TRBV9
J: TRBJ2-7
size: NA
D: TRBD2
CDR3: CASSVDSGGSSYEQYF
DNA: TGTGCCAGCAGCGTAGATTCTGGCGGGAGTTCCTACGAGCAGTACTTC

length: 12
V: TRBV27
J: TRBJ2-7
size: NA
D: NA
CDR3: CASSPGPYEQYF
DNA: TGTGCCAGCAGCCCGGGACCCTACGAGCAGTACTTC

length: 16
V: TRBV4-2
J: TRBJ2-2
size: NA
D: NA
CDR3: CASSQDLGAYTGELFF
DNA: TGTGCCAGCAGCCAAGACTTAGGGGCGTACACCGGGGAGCTGTTTTTT

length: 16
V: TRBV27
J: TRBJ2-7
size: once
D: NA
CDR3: CASRFRYIGSPLEQYF
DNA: TGTGCCAGCCGCTTTCGGTATATTGGGTCTCCTCTCGAGCAGTACTTC

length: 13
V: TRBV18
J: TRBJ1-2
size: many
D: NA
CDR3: CASSPGDNYGYTF
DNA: TGTGCCAGCTCACCGGGGGATAACTATGGCTACACCTTC

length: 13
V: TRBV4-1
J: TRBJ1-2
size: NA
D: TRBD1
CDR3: CASSEDRVASYTF
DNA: TGCGCCAGCAGCGAGGACAGGGTAGCGAGCTACACCTTC

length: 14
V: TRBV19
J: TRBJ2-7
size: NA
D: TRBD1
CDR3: CASSTRQGSYEQYF
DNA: TGTGCCAGTAGTACGAGACAGGGTTCCTACGAGCAGTACTTC

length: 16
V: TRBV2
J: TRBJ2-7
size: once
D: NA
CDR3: CASSEAVLGSSYEQYF
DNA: TGTGCCAGCAGTGAAGCGGTATTAGGGAGCTCCTACGAGCAGTACTTC